This record covers a single TCR beta chain. Its target is not known. The data were obtained in a study of blood T cells in healthy people across ages. Study-level background: Roughly one uniquely barcoded beta molecule per two T cells was captured.

General study findings and limits: TCR beta diversity per million T cells fell roughly linearly with age.

All donors came from Russia, were Caucasian and healthy, and spanned ages about 6 to 100. Researchers isolated at least 7 million PBMCs per sample. The CDR3 totals 15 residues. Germline CDR1 reads SGHAT; CDR2 reads FQDESV (reference sequence). With V trimmed by 5 bases and J by 3 bases, 7 bases remained unmatched. A second PCR of 7 to 11 cycles used a sample-barcoded 5' primer and a J-beta primer mix. TCRdb passed the 5' RACE reads through MiXCR, listing each CDR3 protein once. The table lists about 1.1 million distinct CDR3 sequences, less than 45% of them singletons. The chain employs TRBV11-1 and TRBJ2-3; 8 bases are shared with TRBD2. The TCR comes from a man between 18 and 29 years old in good health. Sequencing used blood. Written as DNA, the CDR3 is TGTGCCAGCAGCCCAAAGCGGGGGCCAACAGATACGCAGTATTTT. Translation: CASSPKRGPTDTQYF.